These 5 T cell receptor beta chains came from one sample sequenced in a study of beta chain features in type 1 diabetes. These TCRs are of unknown antigen specificity. The authors reverse transcribed all of the isolated RNA, so sequencing captured expressed TCRB transcripts. The assay was immunoSEQ multiplex PCR, and TCRdb's table has in-frame clones only and misses some. The sample holds 400,000 or so clones, 10% to 15% seen once. Study results and limitations: In every one of the four CD4+ subsets, TCRB CDR3s were moderately but significantly shorter in Type 1 diabetes patients.

The sample consisted of naive CD4+ T cells from blood. Every receptor here comes from a woman under 30 with type 1 diabetes.

This chain joins TRBV7-2 and TRBJ2-1; no clear D gene. The CDR3 length is 13 residues. CDR1 is SGHTA, CDR2 FQGNSA, per germline. Trimming left V 1 base short and J 13 bases short, with 14 bases between. The CDR3, as DNA: TGTGCCAGCAGCTTAGACCTAGAGGTCTTCCAGTTCTTC. This codes for CASSLDLEVFQFF.

The chain uses TRBV5-1 and TRBJ2-3; TRBD1 matches at 7 bases. CDR1 is SGHRS, CDR2 YFSETQ, per germline. This CDR3 spans 14 amino acids. The junction had 7 bases not matched to a gene; V was cut back by 6 bases and J by 3 bases. The CDR3: CASTVGQSTDTQYF. CDR3 DNA sequence: TGCGCCAGCACCGTGGGACAGTCTACAGATACGCAGTATTTT.

This clone has a single count. The V gene is TRBV7-2, the J gene TRBJ2-7; 8 nucleotides line up with TRBD1. The CDR3 is 15 amino acids. Per the germline V gene, CDR1 is SGHTA and CDR2 is FQGNSA. Losses at the gene ends were 4 bases for V and 2 bases for J; bases not matched to a gene: 7. The CDR3 nucleotides are TGTGCCAGCAGCTCGAGGGGACAGGCTCCCTACGAGCAGTACTTC. Its protein is CASSSRGQAPYEQYF.

The chain has TRBV5-6 and TRBJ2-5, with D perhaps TRBD1 (5 bases). Germline V gene sequence: CDR1 SGHDT, CDR2 YYEEEE. V lost 2 bases to trimming and J lost 5 bases, with 16 bases between them. This CDR3 is 15 amino acids long. CDR3 DNA: TGTGCCAGCAGCTTTTATGCCAGGGCCAGCGAGACCCAGTACTTC. Translation gives CASSFYARASETQYF.

J is TRBJ1-1 and V is TRBV6-1; weak D call: TRBD1 (6 bases). The germline V and J ends were trimmed by 11 bases and 4 bases, with 17 bases remaining between them. CDR3 size: 13 residues. Germline V gives CDR1 MNHNS, CDR2 SASEGT. The CDR3 DNA reads as TGTGCCGGCGATCTCCGAGGGGGCACTGAAGCTTTCTTT. This codes for CAGDLRGGTEAFF.